These 14 T cell receptor beta chains originate from one sample sequenced in a study of blood T cell repertoires in COVID-19. The data were produced by immunoSEQ multiplex PCR, yet TCRdb's version contains in-frame clones alone and is incomplete. This sample has approximately 150,000 clones, with 85% to 90% found just once. Source material: peripheral blood. The source of these receptors is a man over 45 who had recovered from COVID-19.

This clone was observed a single time. The genes are TRBV29-1 and TRBJ1-2; D unresolved. This CDR3 spans 13 amino acids. The germline V and J ends were trimmed by 4 bases and 0 bases, with 9 bases remaining between them. Germline loops: CDR1 SQVTM, CDR2 ANQGSEA. CDR3 sequence reads: CSVGTAANYGYTF. CDR3 nucleotides: TGCAGCGTTGGGACTGCTGCTAACTATGGCTACACCTTC.

The chain is built from TRBV7-2 and TRBJ2-3; tentative D call: TRBD2 (8 bases). This CDR3 has 19 amino acids. Germline V gives CDR1 SGHTA, CDR2 FQGNSA. V was shortened by 6 bases and J by 6 bases, with 31 bases between the two germline ends. The chain's CDR3 is CASSSNRGLAGPQGDTQYF. The CDR3 region has the DNA TGTGCCAGCAGTTCGAACAGGGGATTAGCGGGGCCCCAGGGGGATACGCAGTATTTT.

The genes are TRBV7-8 and TRBJ2-1; 14 bases line up with TRBD2. V lost 0 bases, J lost 4 bases, and 5 bases stayed unmatched. This CDR3 comprises 18 residues. Germline V gene data show CDR1 as SGHVS and CDR2 as FQNEAQ. The CDR3 region is CASSLAGRLAGGYNEQFF. In DNA, the CDR3 is TGTGCCAGCAGCTTAGCGGGGAGACTAGCGGGAGGGTACAATGAGCAGTTCTTC.

The chain joins TRBV7-2 to TRBJ2-1; 8 nucleotides agree with TRBD1. Germline CDR1 SGHTA, CDR2 FQGNSA. The CDR3 length is 13 residues. V lost 4 bases, J lost 7 bases, and 3 bases stayed unmatched. The CDR3 sequence is CASSSYRGNEQFF. The DNA for the CDR3 is TGTGCCAGCAGCTCCTACAGGGGGAATGAGCAGTTCTTC. The full variable domain, completed using reference TRBV7-2 and TRBJ2-1, is GAGVSQSPSNKVTEKGKDVELRCDPISGHTALYWYRQSLGQGLEFLIYFQGNSAPDKSGLPSDRFSAERTGGSVSTLTIQRTQQEDSAVYLCASSSYRGNEQFFGPGTRLTVL.

V is TRBV6-5 and J is TRBJ2-1; D is unresolved. The germline gives CDR1 MNHEY, CDR2 SVGAGI. Trimming cost V 6 bases and J 0 bases, with 12 bases left between them. This CDR3 is 15 amino acids long. The CDR3 spells CASRPFLSSYNEQFF. Written as DNA, the CDR3 is TGTGCCAGCAGGCCCTTCTTGAGCTCCTACAATGAGCAGTTCTTC.

The gene calls are TRBV5-1 and TRBJ2-7; possibly TRBD2 for D (5 bases). The CDR3 runs to 15 residues. Germline CDR1 is SGHRS and CDR2 is YFSETQ. With 0 bases removed from V and 3 bases from J, the gap between germline ends came to 13 bases. Here the CDR3 DNA reads TGCGCCAGCAGCTTGGAGTTGGACTCTAGCTACGAGCAGTACTTC. Translation gives CASSLELDSSYEQYF. The full variable domain, completed using reference TRBV5-1 and TRBJ2-7, is KAGVTQTPRYLIKTRGQQVTLSCSPISGHRSVSWYQQTPGQGLQFLFEYFSETQRNKGNFPGRFSGRQFSNSRSEMNVSTLELGDSALYLCASSLELDSSYEQYFGPGTRLTVT.

The chain combines TRBV9 with TRBJ2-7, with a tentative D call TRBD1 (6 bases). V lost 4 bases and J 1 base, leaving 15 bases between the germline ends. The CDR3 is made up of 15 amino acids. Germline lookup yields CDR1 SGDLS and CDR2 YYNGEE. In nucleotides, the CDR3 is TGTGCCAGCAGCACAGGGTCAGCGCCGTCCTACGAGCAGTACTTC. Amino acid sequence: CASSTGSAPSYEQYF. Variable domain in full (rest from reference TRBV9 and TRBJ2-7): DSGVTQTPKHLITATGQRVTLRCSPRSGDLSVYWYQQSLDQGLQFLIQYYNGEERAKGNILERFSAQQFPDLHSELNLSSLELGDSALYFCASSTGSAPSYEQYFGPGTRLTVT.

V usage is TRBV4-3 and J usage is TRBJ2-1; possible D gene TRBD2, 6 bases. The germline gives CDR1 LGHNA, CDR2 YSLEER. This CDR3 is built from 14 residues. The ends were cut back, 4 bases at V and 4 bases at J, with 11 bases in the middle. The CDR3 loop is CASSPRLDYNEQFF. The CDR3 nucleotides read TGCGCCAGCAGCCCCCGACTAGATTACAATGAGCAGTTCTTC.

The chain employs TRBV18 and TRBJ2-2; 7 bases map to TRBD1. CDR1 KGHSH and CDR2 LQKENI come from the germline V gene. The CDR3 is 18 amino acids. V was pared by 3 bases and J by 5 bases, with 15 bases of the junction left unmatched. CDR3 nucleotide sequence: TGTGCCAGCTCACCGGATAGACAGGGAGTGATGGGGACCGGGGAGCTGTTTTTT. This encodes CASSPDRQGVMGTGELFF. Together with reference TRBV18 and TRBJ2-2, the CDR3 gives the full variable domain: NAGVMQNPRHLVRRRGQEARLRCSPMKGHSHVYWYRQLPEEGLKFMVYLQKENIIDESGMPKERFSAEFPKEGPSILRIQQVVRGDSAAYFCASSPDRQGVMGTGELFFGEGSRLTVL.

CDR3 protein: CASRTDKETQYF. The CDR3 DNA is TGTGCCAGCAGGACAGACAAAGAGACCCAGTACTTC. The chain has TRBV7-9 and TRBJ2-5, with a weak D call TRBD1 (5 bases). V was clipped by 6 bases and J by 3 bases, with 8 bases between them. Germline CDR1 SEHNR, CDR2 FQNEAQ (reference sequence). There are 12 residues in the CDR3.

The chain has TRBV21-1 and TRBJ1-2; the table's D call, TRBD1, was not checked against the DNA. TRBV21-1 is an annotated pseudogene. The CDR3 is 14 amino acids. For the CDR3, the DNA is TGTGCCAGCAGCACCGGCAGGTCGGACTATGGCTACACCTTC. Protein sequence: CASSTGRSDYGYTF.

V and J are TRBV6-5 and TRBJ2-3; D is possibly TRBD1 or TRBD2 (7 bases each). The V gene lost 10 bases and the J gene lost 1 base, with 15 bases spanning the gap. CDR1 is MNHEY and CDR2 is SVGAGI in the germline V gene. CDR3 length: 14 residues. The CDR3 here is CATRGAGGTDTQYF. The CDR3 DNA sequence: TGTGCCACCAGGGGGGCGGGGGGCACAGATACGCAGTATTTT.

This clone was recorded only once. The chain links TRBV10-1 to TRBJ2-2, with TRBD1 matching 8 bases. Germline lookup yields CDR1 WNHNN and CDR2 SYGVQD (reference sequence). V dropped 2 bases and J dropped 0; count of bases not matched to a gene: 2. This CDR3 comprises 16 residues. CDR3 sequence: CASSEPTGANTGELFF. The DNA for the CDR3 is TGCGCCAGCAGTGAGCCGACAGGGGCGAACACCGGGGAGCTGTTTTTT.

CDR3 protein: CASIEYRDSPLHF. The CDR3 bases are TGTGCCAGCATCGAATACAGGGATTCACCCCTCCACTTT. This chain connects TRBV2 to TRBJ1-6; tentative D call: TRBD1 (6 bases). CDR3 length equals 13 residues. Germline V gives CDR1 SNHLY, CDR2 FYNNEI. Trimming cost V 7 bases and J 8 bases, with 12 bases left between them.